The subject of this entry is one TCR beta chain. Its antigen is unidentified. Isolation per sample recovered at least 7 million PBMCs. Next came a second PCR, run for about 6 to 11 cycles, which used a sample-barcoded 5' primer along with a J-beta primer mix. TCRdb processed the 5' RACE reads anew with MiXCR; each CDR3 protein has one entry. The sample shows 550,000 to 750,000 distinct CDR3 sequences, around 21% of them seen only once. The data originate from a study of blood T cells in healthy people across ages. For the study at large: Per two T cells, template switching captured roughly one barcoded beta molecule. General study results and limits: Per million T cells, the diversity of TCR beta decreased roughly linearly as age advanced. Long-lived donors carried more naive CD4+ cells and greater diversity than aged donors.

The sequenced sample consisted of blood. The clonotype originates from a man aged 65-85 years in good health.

The CDR3 loop is CASSQGGHGANVLTF. The DNA of the CDR3 is TGCGCCAGCAGCCAAGGAGGGCATGGGGCCAACGTCCTGACTTTC. The chain is built from TRBV4-3 and TRBJ2-6; D is perhaps TRBD2 (5 bases). Trimming pared 1 base from V and 3 bases from J, leaving 7 bases between. CDR3 length: 15 residues. Germline V CDR1 and CDR2: LGHNA, YSLEER.